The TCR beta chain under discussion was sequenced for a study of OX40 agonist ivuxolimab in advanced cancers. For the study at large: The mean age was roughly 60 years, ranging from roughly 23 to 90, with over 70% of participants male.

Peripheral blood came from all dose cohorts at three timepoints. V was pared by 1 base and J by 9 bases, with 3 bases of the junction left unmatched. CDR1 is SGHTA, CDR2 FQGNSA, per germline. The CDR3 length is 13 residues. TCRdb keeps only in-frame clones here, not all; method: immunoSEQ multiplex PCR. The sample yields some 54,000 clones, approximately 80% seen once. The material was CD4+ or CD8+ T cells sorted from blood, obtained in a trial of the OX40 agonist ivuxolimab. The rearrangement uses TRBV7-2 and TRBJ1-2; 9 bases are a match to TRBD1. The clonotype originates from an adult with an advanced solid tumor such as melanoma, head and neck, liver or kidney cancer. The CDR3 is CASSLDRGRSYTF. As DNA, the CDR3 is TGTGCCAGCAGCTTAGACAGGGGGCGAAGCTACACCTTC.